This entry lists 31 T cell receptor beta chains sequenced from one sample in a study of blood T cell repertoires in COVID-19. Assay: immunoSEQ multiplex PCR; the TCRdb copy retains only in-frame clones and omits some. This repertoire shows a few hundred thousand clones, nearly 90% found once; its top ten account for roughly 0.8%. The sample taken for sequencing was peripheral blood. These receptors originate from a woman in her twenties or thirties with acute or convalescent COVID-19.

This chain uses TRBV5-1 with TRBJ2-1; maybe TRBD1 (5 bases). V was pared by 1 base and J by 7 bases, with 12 bases between. Germline lookup yields CDR1 SGHRS and CDR2 YFSETQ. The CDR3 is 14 amino acids. In DNA form, the CDR3 reads TGCGCCAGCAGCTTGTCGGTTGCAGGGAATGAGCAGTTCTTC. Translating gives CASSLSVAGNEQFF.

In its sample, this clone was seen a few times. This chain connects TRBV6-1 to TRBJ1-2; 8 bases fit TRBD1. The germline gives CDR1 MNHNS, CDR2 SASEGT. CDR3 size: 14 residues. The V gene end was trimmed by 5 bases and the J gene end by 4 bases; junction bases not matched to a gene: 6. The CDR3 protein is CASSQDRETYGYTF. The CDR3 DNA sequence: TGTGCCAGCAGTCAGGACAGGGAGACCTATGGCTACACCTTC.

The chain is built from TRBV5-8 and TRBJ2-2; D is perhaps TRBD2 (6 bases). The CDR3 contains 16 residues. V dropped 1 base and J dropped 0 bases, with 10 bases sitting between them. Germline V gene data show CDR1 as SGHTS and CDR2 as YDEGEE. CDR3 loop: CASSLSAGTNTGELFF. The CDR3 bases are TGTGCCAGCAGCTTGTCGGCGGGGACGAACACCGGGGAGCTGTTTTTT.

The chain uses TRBV7-8 and TRBJ2-5, with 7 bases lining up with TRBD2. This CDR3 contains 17 residues. Germline V gives CDR1 SGHVS, CDR2 FQNEAQ. J gave up 6 bases and V 4 bases, and 17 bases lay outside the gene matches. Written as DNA, the CDR3 is TGTGCCAGCAGCTCCTTAAATGACGGGCGGGAGAGGCAGACCCAGTACTTC. Translation gives CASSSLNDGRERQTQYF.

The CDR3: CASSNPRTREKHTEAFF. The DNA for the CDR3 is TGTGCCAGCAGTAACCCCCGGACAAGGGAAAAACACACTGAAGCTTTCTTT. The chain couples TRBV6-2 or TRBV6-3 to TRBJ1-1, with D perhaps matching TRBD1 (5 bases). The germline V gene has CDR1 MNHEY and CDR2 SVGEGT. The length of the CDR3 is 17 residues. The ends were cut back, 5 bases at V and 3 bases at J, with 22 bases in the middle.

The chain has TRBV6-5 and TRBJ2-7; 7 bases are shared with TRBD2. This CDR3 contains 14 residues. The trim removed 6 bases at V and 5 bases at J, leaving 10 bases unmatched. Germline-derived CDR1 and CDR2 are MNHEY and SVGAGI. The CDR3 loop reads CASSQSGMSHEQYF. The CDR3, as DNA: TGTGCCAGCAGCCAGAGCGGGATGAGCCACGAGCAGTACTTC.

V and J are TRBV30 and TRBJ2-1; D possibly corresponds to TRBD2 (6 bases). CDR1 is GTSNPN and CDR2 is SVGIG in the germline V gene (reference sequence). This CDR3 has 12 residues. The V and J ends lost 0 bases and 10 bases respectively, with 10 bases between them. The CDR3 DNA reads as TGTGCCTGGAGTGTTGGGGGGATCGAGCAGTTCTTC. It yields the protein CAWSVGGIEQFF. Looking up the rest from reference TRBV30 and TRBJ2-1 gives the full variable domain: SQTIHQWPATLVQPVGSPLSLECTVEGTSNPNLYWYRQAAGRGLQLLFYSVGIGQISSEVPQNLSASRPQDRQFILSSKKLLLSDSGFYLCAWSVGGIEQFFGPGTRLTVL.

The V gene is TRBV7-8, the J gene TRBJ2-1; D not certain. V gave up 7 bases and J gave up 3 bases, with 13 bases separating them. Germline CDR1 SGHVS, CDR2 FQNEAQ. CDR3 length equals 14 residues. The chain's CDR3 is CASTVQRVYNEQFF. The CDR3 nucleotides read TGTGCCAGCACAGTCCAGCGCGTCTACAATGAGCAGTTCTTC. The complete variable domain, with remaining parts taken from reference TRBV7-8 and TRBJ2-1, reads GAGVSQSPRYKVAKRGQDVALRCDPISGHVSLFWYQQALGQGPEFLTYFQNEAQLDKSGLPSDRFFAERPEGSVSTLKIQRTQQEDSAVYLCASTVQRVYNEQFFGPGTRLTVL.

The V and J genes are TRBV25-1 and TRBJ2-4, with TRBD1 matching over 7 bases. The CDR3 sequence is 17 residues long. V lost 3 bases and J lost 0; bases outside the gene matches: 8. Germline lookup yields CDR1 MGHDK and CDR2 SYGVNS. The CDR3 reads CASSDAGTAKAKNIQYF. For the CDR3, the DNA is TGTGCCAGCAGTGATGCTGGGACAGCCAAAGCCAAAAACATTCAGTACTTC.

The V and J genes are TRBV5-1 and TRBJ2-5; 7 bases align to TRBD1. V shed 4 bases, J shed 1 base, and the junction held 4 bases outside the gene matches. Looked up from germline, CDR1 is SGHRS and CDR2 is YFSETQ. The CDR3 covers 14 residues. The CDR3 region is CASSIDRVQETQYF. CDR3 bases: TGCGCCAGCAGCATAGACAGGGTCCAAGAGACCCAGTACTTC.

J is TRBJ1-1 and V is TRBV6-5; D might be TRBD1 (5 bases). V dropped 7 bases and J dropped 1 base, with 10 bases sitting between them. Germline CDR1 and CDR2: MNHEY and SVGAGI. This CDR3 comprises 13 residues. The chain's CDR3 is CASIPQGNTEAFF. Here the CDR3 DNA reads TGTGCCAGCATTCCTCAGGGGAACACTGAAGCTTTCTTT.

V usage is TRBV7-9 and J usage is TRBJ2-7, with a weak D call TRBD1 (6 bases). Germline loops: CDR1 SEHNR, CDR2 FQNEAQ (reference sequence). Trimming removed 5 bases at V and 2 bases at J, with 13 bases between. This CDR3 is built from 14 residues. CDR3 region: CASSHRTDAYEQYF. CDR3 DNA: TGTGCCAGCAGCCACCGGACAGATGCCTACGAGCAGTACTTC.

The chain links TRBV29-1 to TRBJ1-1; 7 nucleotides match TRBD1. The CDR3 contains 12 residues. The V and J ends lost 8 bases and 4 bases, in that order; junction bases with no gene match: 7. CDR1 is SQVTM, CDR2 ANQGSEA, per germline. CDR3 loop: CSLMTGSTEAFF. The CDR3, as DNA: TGCAGCCTGATGACAGGGAGCACTGAAGCTTTCTTT.

The CDR3 region is CASRGPGTYEQYF. CDR3 DNA sequence: TGTGCCAGCAGAGGCCCCGGGACCTACGAGCAGTACTTC. The chain carries TRBV12-3 or TRBV12-4 and TRBJ2-7; D is perhaps TRBD2 (5 bases). V was pared by 6 bases and J by 2 bases, with 11 bases between. The CDR3 is 13 amino acids.

The chain couples TRBV11-2 to TRBJ2-7; D may be TRBD1 (6 bases). Germline V gene lookup returns CDR1 SGHAT and CDR2 FQNNGV. The V gene lost 1 base and the J gene lost 2 bases, with 12 bases spanning the gap. The CDR3 loop spans 15 amino acids. CDR3: CASSLGTGWAYEQYF. CDR3 nucleotide sequence: TGTGCCAGCAGCTTAGGTACAGGGTGGGCCTACGAGCAGTACTTC.

The chain has TRBV9 and TRBJ2-2; TRBD2 is a possible D gene (5 bases). CDR1 and CDR2 (germline): SGDLS, YYNGEE. V was pared by 0 bases and J by 3 bases, with 15 bases between. The CDR3 runs to 17 residues. Written as DNA, the CDR3 is TGTGCCAGCAGCGTAGCTACAAGGTGGACTTACACCGGGGAGCTGTTTTTT. It is translated as CASSVATRWTYTGELFF.

This chain connects TRBV6-5 to TRBJ1-1; unclear D gene. The CDR3 has 15 amino acids. Germline V gene data show CDR1 as MNHEY and CDR2 as SVGAGI. Trimming removed 5 bases from V and 6 bases from J, with 19 bases in between. The DNA of the CDR3 is TGTGCCAGCAGTCCCCCCCGTCTGGTGCGCTCTGAAGCTTTCTTT. The encoded protein is CASSPPRLVRSEAFF.

The gene calls are TRBV2 and TRBJ1-2, with TRBD1 matching over 8 bases. The ends lost 1 base at V and 2 bases at J; junction bases unmatched: 3. The CDR3 has 15 amino acids. The germline CDR1 and CDR2 sequences are SNHLY and FYNNEI. Written as DNA, the CDR3 is TGTGCCAGCAGTGAAGGGACAGGGTCAAACTATGGCTACACCTTC. This sequence encodes CASSEGTGSNYGYTF.

The rearrangement links TRBV12-3 or TRBV12-4 to TRBJ2-1; D is unclear. V shed 7 bases and J shed 4 bases, with 8 bases lying between them. The CDR3 totals 12 residues. The chain's CDR3 is CASTAEYNEQFF. The CDR3 nucleotides read TGTGCCAGCACCGCCGAGTACAATGAGCAGTTCTTC.

The CDR3 DNA is TGCAGTGCTAGTCGGGGGCGGGAGGAAAAACTGTTTTTT. Its protein is CSASRGREEKLFF. The chain combines TRBV20-1 with TRBJ1-4, with D perhaps matching TRBD1 (6 bases). V dropped 3 bases and J dropped 8 bases, with 13 bases sitting between them. The CDR3 totals 13 residues. Germline loops: CDR1 DFQATT, CDR2 SNEGSKA (reference sequence).

The sample holds one count of this clone. This chain uses TRBV5-1 with TRBJ2-7, with TRBD1 identical over 12 bases. Per the germline V gene, CDR1 is SGHRS and CDR2 is YFSETQ. After removal of 0 bases from V and 7 bases from J, the junction contained 5 bases not matched to a gene. The CDR3 is 15 amino acids. CDR3 protein: CASSLEGQGAREQYF. For the CDR3, the DNA is TGCGCCAGCAGCTTGGAGGGACAGGGGGCGAGAGAGCAGTACTTC. The whole variable domain, remainder taken from reference TRBV5-1 and TRBJ2-7, is KAGVTQTPRYLIKTRGQQVTLSCSPISGHRSVSWYQQTPGQGLQFLFEYFSETQRNKGNFPGRFSGRQFSNSRSEMNVSTLELGDSALYLCASSLEGQGAREQYFGPGTRLTVT.

The genes are TRBV5-5 and TRBJ2-2; D is unresolved. The CDR3 is 15 amino acids. Germline V gene data show CDR1 as SGHKS and CDR2 as YYEKEE (reference sequence). Deletions cut 5 bases from V and 4 bases from J, with 15 bases between. The DNA of the CDR3 is TGTGCCAGCAGTTTCTTAGTCGCTGCCACCGGGGAGCTGTTTTTT. The encoded protein is CASSFLVAATGELFF. Full variable domain (rest looked up from reference TRBV5-5 and TRBJ2-2): DAGVTQSPTHLIKTRGQQVTLRCSPISGHKSVSWYQQVLGQGPQFIFQYYEKEERGRGNFPDRFSARQFPNYSSELNVNALLLGDSALYLCASSFLVAATGELFFGEGSRLTVL.

The rearrangement uses TRBV27 and TRBJ1-5; D gene ambiguous. Germline CDR1 is MNHEY and CDR2 is SMNVEV (reference sequence). The CDR3 runs 13 residues. Trimming cost V 2 bases and J 6 bases, with 8 bases left between them. The CDR3 DNA reads TGTGCCAGCAGTTTAAAAAGGAGTCAGCCCCAGCATTTT. This sequence encodes CASSLKRSQPQHF.

This clone was counted between two and nine times. This chain links TRBV11-1 with TRBJ2-3; 9 bases are shared with TRBD1. Germline CDR1 SGHAT, CDR2 FQDESV (reference sequence). This CDR3 contains 15 residues. V lost 6 bases, J lost 4 bases, and 8 bases stayed unmatched. The CDR3 spells CASREGQGVSDTQYF. The CDR3 coding sequence is TGTGCCAGCAGAGAGGGACAGGGTGTTTCAGATACGCAGTATTTT.

The rearrangement uses TRBV2 and TRBJ1-5; 9 bases fit TRBD1. Germline V lookup: CDR1 SNHLY, CDR2 FYNNEI. This CDR3 has 16 amino acids. V was clipped by 6 bases and J by 0 bases; unmatched bases: 6. In DNA form, the CDR3 reads TGTGCCAGCAGGAGGGACAGGGTGTATAGCAATCAGCCCCAGCATTTT. Amino acid sequence: CASRRDRVYSNQPQHF.

The rearrangement joins TRBV9 to TRBJ1-2; D call uncertain. Germline CDR1 and CDR2: SGDLS and YYNGEE. This CDR3 region has 15 residues. Trimming pared 0 bases from V and 1 base from J, leaving 10 bases between. This chain's CDR3 is CASSVGQVHNYGYTF. As DNA, the CDR3 is TGTGCCAGCAGCGTAGGTCAGGTCCATAACTATGGCTACACCTTC.

The chain has TRBV12-3 or TRBV12-4 and TRBJ1-2; no clear D. The CDR3 spans 13 residues. V lost 10 bases, J lost 1 base, and 13 bases lay in between. The CDR3 DNA is TGTGCCACTGGGGAGCCGGGTAACTATGGCTACACCTTC. Protein: CATGEPGNYGYTF.

The CDR3 DNA is TGTGCCACCAGCAGAGCCGGGACTAACTACAATGAGCAGTTCTTC. Protein: CATSRAGTNYNEQFF. This sequence joins TRBV15 and TRBJ2-1, with 7 bases aligning to TRBD2. The CDR3 spans 15 residues. With 1 base clipped from V and 3 bases from J, the junction kept 3 bases outside the gene matches. Germline assignment: CDR1 LNHNV and CDR2 YYDKDF (reference sequence).

V and J are TRBV2 and TRBJ2-2; 14 nucleotides align to TRBD2. V lost 6 bases and J lost 5; bases outside the gene matches: 8. Germline CDR1 reads SNHLY; CDR2 reads FYNNEI. The CDR3 loop spans 17 amino acids. The CDR3 reads CASRSTRTSGRTGELFF. CDR3 sequence (DNA): TGTGCCAGCAGGAGCACGAGGACTAGCGGGAGGACCGGGGAGCTGTTTTTT.

The chain uses TRBV5-1 and TRBJ2-7; D is perhaps TRBD2 (5 bases). Germline-derived CDR1 and CDR2 are SGHRS and YFSETQ. Between the trimmed V and J ends, which lost 3 bases and 5 bases, there was a span of 12 bases. The CDR3 has 13 amino acids. The CDR3 DNA sequence: TGCGCCAGCAGCTGGCCTACTAGGGACGAGCAGTACTTC. Encoded protein: CASSWPTRDEQYF.

The chain links TRBV19 to TRBJ2-5; the match to TRBD2 covers 8 bases. Germline CDR1 reads LNHDA; CDR2 reads SQIVND (reference sequence). The V segment lost 7 bases and the J segment 4 bases; nucleotides outside the gene matches: 11. This CDR3 region has 15 residues. This CDR3 is CASIERERGLETQYF. The CDR3 DNA follows: TGTGCCAGTATTGAGCGGGAGCGGGGGCTAGAGACCCAGTACTTC.